What follows are 17 T cell receptor beta chains derived from one specimen sequenced in a study of Graves' ophthalmopathy and Graves' hyperthyroidism. As the template, RNA transcripts were used to amplify TCR beta CDR3 regions. The authors performed first-round RT-PCR with HTBI primers and then a second-round multiplex PCR. Each CDR3 protein gets one entry after TCRdb re-called the multiplex PCR reads with MiXCR. Among over a million distinct CDR3 sequences listed, 35% to 40% were seen once. Sample: peripheral blood or thyroid tissue (not recorded which). Receptors originate from an adult man with Graves' hyperthyroidism.

This clonotype was recorded at least ten times. The rearrangement joins TRBV6-5 to TRBJ1-5, with D possibly being TRBD1 (6 bases). The V end was cut by 5 bases, the J end by 5 bases, with 10 bases between. CDR1 and CDR2 from the germline V gene are MNHEY and SVGAGI. The CDR3 loop spans 13 amino acids. CDR3 nucleotide sequence: TGTGCCAGCAGTCGACAGGTGGATCAGCCCCAGCATTTT. Residues: CASSRQVDQPQHF.

The chain joins TRBV20-1 to TRBJ1-2, with D possibly matching TRBD1 (5 bases). Germline CDR1 reads DFQATT; CDR2 reads SNEGSKA (reference sequence). Trimming shortened V by 1 base and J by 1 base, and 16 bases separated the two germline ends. The CDR3 is made up of 16 amino acids. CDR3 region: CSARGVRARGNYGYTF. In nucleotides, the CDR3 is TGCAGTGCTAGAGGAGTCAGGGCTAGGGGTAACTATGGCTACACCTTC.

This rearrangement joins TRBV7-2 to TRBJ1-4; 7 bases are shared with TRBD1. Trimming at V came to 11 bases and at J to 6 bases, leaving 18 bases not matched to a gene. The V gene's germline CDR1 is SGHTA and CDR2 FQGNSA. This CDR3 is built from 16 residues. The CDR3 spells CAPSSGNRGGYEKLFF. The CDR3 coding sequence is TGTGCCCCATCATCCGGAAACAGGGGAGGATATGAAAAACTGTTTTTT.

Remarks on this clonotype: The germline gene is not matched at one end of the junction; a read error may be the cause. This chain joins TRBV10-3 and TRBJ2-5; 8 bases match TRBD1. This CDR3 has 16 amino acids. Germline assignment: CDR1 ENHRY and CDR2 SYGVKD. The CDR3 region is CASSYHGAGGTETQYF. As DNA, the CDR3 is TGTGCCAGCAGTTATCACGGGGCAGGGGGCACAGAGACCCAGTACTTC.

The chain has TRBV25-1 and TRBJ2-7; tentatively, D is TRBD1 or TRBD2 (6 bases each). Looked up from germline, CDR1 is MGHDK and CDR2 is SYGVNS. CDR3 length: 16 amino acids. The V end lost 0 bases, the J end lost 7 bases, and 19 bases lay between the germline ends. The CDR3 here is CASSEYQGTGGWEQYF. CDR3 DNA: TGTGCCAGCAGTGAATATCAGGGGACTGGCGGGTGGGAGCAGTACTTC.

This clonotype was observed at least ten times. This sequence joins TRBV10-3 and TRBJ1-1; maybe TRBD1 (6 bases). The CDR3 is made up of 13 amino acids. Trimming removed 3 bases from V and 4 bases from J, with 9 bases in between. Per germline, CDR1 ENHRY and CDR2 SYGVKD. Here the CDR3 DNA reads TGTGCCATCAGTGATAGGGGGTCCACTGAAGCTTTCTTT. Encoded protein: CAISDRGSTEAFF.

This clonotype occurred many times. The chain recombines TRBV5-1 with TRBJ1-1; 7 bases align to TRBD1. Looked up from germline, CDR1 is SGHRS and CDR2 is YFSETQ. The CDR3 has 15 amino acids. V trimming: 5 bases; J trimming: 0 bases; junction bases outside the gene matches: 7. The DNA of the CDR3 is TGCGCCAGCAGTGCTAGGACAGGAATGAACACTGAAGCTTTCTTT. This sequence encodes CASSARTGMNTEAFF. The variable domain in full, completed from reference TRBV5-1 and TRBJ1-1, reads KAGVTQTPRYLIKTRGQQVTLSCSPISGHRSVSWYQQTPGQGLQFLFEYFSETQRNKGNFPGRFSGRQFSNSRSEMNVSTLELGDSALYLCASSARTGMNTEAFFGQGTRLTVV.

The table lists this clonotype with a count of one. This CDR3 fails to terminate in the conserved phenylalanine or tryptophan, so it likely reflects a read error. The chain couples TRBV5-6 to TRBJ2-5; D remains unclear. The germline V gene has CDR1 SGHDT and CDR2 YYEEEE. This CDR3 comprises 11 residues. Trimming took off 3 bases at V and 5 bases at J, with 5 bases between the two ends. The CDR3 spells CASSWRETQYS. The CDR3 nucleotides read TGTGCCAGCAGCTGGCGGGAGACCCAGTACTCC.

In this sample, this clonotype turned up many times. This sequence joins TRBV19 and TRBJ2-7; D is tentatively TRBD1 or TRBD2 (5 bases each). V lost 7 bases, J lost 3 bases, and 16 bases lay in between. Germline lookup yields CDR1 LNHDA and CDR2 SQIVND (reference sequence). The CDR3 contains 14 residues. The CDR3 DNA is TGTGCCAGTAAAGAGGGACCATCTAACTACGAGCAGTACTTC. It specifies CASKEGPSNYEQYF.

The gene calls are TRBV20-1 and TRBJ2-2, with D perhaps matching TRBD1 or TRBD2 (5 bases each). The germline V and J ends were trimmed by 3 bases and 4 bases, with 9 bases remaining between them. Germline-derived CDR1 and CDR2 are DFQATT and SNEGSKA (reference sequence). The CDR3 spans 13 residues. The CDR3 DNA reads as TGCAGTGCTAGCCCGGGGCGCACCGGGGAGCTGTTTTTT. Protein product: CSASPGRTGELFF.

Comment on this clonotype: At one end the junction does not follow the germline gene, possibly because of a read error. The V call is TRBV7-6, the J call TRBJ1-1, with a tentative D call TRBD1 (5 bases). The CDR3 loop spans 13 amino acids. From germline, CDR1 is SGHVS and CDR2 FNYEAQ. CDR3 amino acids: CASVDGGPTGAFF. CDR3 sequence (DNA): TGTGCCAGCGTGGACGGGGGACCGACTGGAGCTTTCTTT.

The V and J genes are TRBV4-1 and TRBJ2-2; D is perhaps TRBD2 (6 bases). Germline CDR1 reads MGHRA; CDR2 reads YSYEKL. The CDR3 loop spans 16 amino acids. Trimming removed 1 base at V and 5 bases at J, with 14 bases between. CDR3 sequence reads: CASSQVRAGTTGELFF. In nucleotides, the CDR3 is TGCGCCAGCAGCCAAGTTAGGGCGGGAACTACCGGGGAGCTGTTTTTT.

This clonotype was counted at least ten times. This sequence joins TRBV2 and TRBJ1-3, with TRBD1 matching 7 bases. Germline V gene data show CDR1 as SNHLY and CDR2 as FYNNEI. V was clipped by 6 bases and J by 3 bases; unmatched bases: 8. This CDR3 comprises 15 residues. The CDR3 spells CASRADTGVGNTIYF. CDR3 coding DNA: TGTGCCAGCAGGGCCGATACAGGGGTTGGAAACACCATATATTTT.

This clonotype appeared a few times. The rearrangement links TRBV25-1 to TRBJ1-6; 7 bases agree with TRBD1. J gave up 6 bases and V 8 bases, and 7 bases lay outside the gene matches. Germline CDR1 reads MGHDK; CDR2 reads SYGVNS. This CDR3 contains 14 residues. The CDR3 reads CASQKTGSNSPLHF. CDR3 nucleotide sequence: TGTGCCAGCCAAAAGACAGGGAGTAATTCACCCCTCCACTTT.

This clonotype has at least ten counts. The chain uses TRBV6-5 and TRBJ1-4; D remains unclear. The CDR3 has 13 residues. Trimming took 5 bases from V and 7 from J, leaving 11 bases between them. Germline V gene data show CDR1 as MNHEY and CDR2 as SVGAGI. Here the CDR3 reads CASSPLLGEKLFF. In nucleotides, the CDR3 is TGTGCCAGCAGTCCCCTTCTGGGTGAAAAACTGTTTTTT.

As for this clonotype: Sequence at one end of the junction differs from germline and may be a read error. This chain links TRBV25-1 with TRBJ1-2, with D perhaps TRBD1 (5 bases). The CDR3 loop spans 15 amino acids. Per germline, CDR1 MGHDK and CDR2 SYGVNS. The CDR3 sequence is CASGEGQGKDYGYTF. In DNA form, the CDR3 reads TGTGCCAGCGGTGAAGGGCAGGGCAAAGACTATGGCTACACCTTC.

This clonotype was found a few times. A read error may produce the germline difference seen at one junction end. The V call is TRBV10-3, the J call TRBJ2-7, with 11 positions matching TRBD1. This CDR3 contains 14 residues. The V gene's germline CDR1 is ENHRY and CDR2 SYGVKD. The CDR3 nucleotides are TGTGCCAGCAGTGCCGGACAGGGGGCCCACGAGCAGTACTTC. Its protein is CASSAGQGAHEQYF.